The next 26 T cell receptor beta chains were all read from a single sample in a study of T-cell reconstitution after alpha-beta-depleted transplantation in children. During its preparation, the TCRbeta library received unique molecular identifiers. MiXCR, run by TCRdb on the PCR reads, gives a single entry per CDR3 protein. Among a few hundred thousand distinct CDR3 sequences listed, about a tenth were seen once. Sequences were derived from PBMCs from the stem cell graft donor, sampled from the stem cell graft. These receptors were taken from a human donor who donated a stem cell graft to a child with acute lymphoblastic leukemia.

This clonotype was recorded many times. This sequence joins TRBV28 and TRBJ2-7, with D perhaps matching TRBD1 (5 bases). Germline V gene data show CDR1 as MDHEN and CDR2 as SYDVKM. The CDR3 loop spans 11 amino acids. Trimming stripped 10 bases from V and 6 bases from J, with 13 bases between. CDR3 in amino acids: CAISTVSEQYF. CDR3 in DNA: TGTGCCATCTCGACAGTAAGCGAGCAGTACTTC. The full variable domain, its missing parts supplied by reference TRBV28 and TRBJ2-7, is DVKVTQSSRYLVKRTGEKVFLECVQDMDHENMFWYRQDPGLGLRLIYFSYDVKMKEKGDIPEGYSVSREKKERFSLILESASTNQTSMYLCAISTVSEQYFGPGTRLTVT.

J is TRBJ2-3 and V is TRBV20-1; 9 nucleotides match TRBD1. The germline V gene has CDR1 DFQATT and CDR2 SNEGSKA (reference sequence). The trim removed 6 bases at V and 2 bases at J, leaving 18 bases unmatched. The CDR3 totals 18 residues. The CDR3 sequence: CSATAPTGGAVDTDTQYF. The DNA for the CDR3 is TGCAGTGCAACCGCACCCACAGGGGGCGCAGTGGACACAGATACGCAGTATTTT.

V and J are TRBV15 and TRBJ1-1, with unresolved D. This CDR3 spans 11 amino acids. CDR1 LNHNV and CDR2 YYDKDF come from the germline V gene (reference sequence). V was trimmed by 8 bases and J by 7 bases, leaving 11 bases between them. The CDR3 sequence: CATADGDEAFF. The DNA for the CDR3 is TGTGCCACCGCGGATGGGGATGAAGCTTTCTTT. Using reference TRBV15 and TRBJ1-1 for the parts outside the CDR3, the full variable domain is DAMVIQNPRYQVTQFGKPVTLSCSQTLNHNVMYWYQQKSSQAPKLLFHYYDKDFNNEADTPDNFQSRRPNTSFCFLDIRSPGLGDTAMYLCATADGDEAFFGQGTRLTVV.

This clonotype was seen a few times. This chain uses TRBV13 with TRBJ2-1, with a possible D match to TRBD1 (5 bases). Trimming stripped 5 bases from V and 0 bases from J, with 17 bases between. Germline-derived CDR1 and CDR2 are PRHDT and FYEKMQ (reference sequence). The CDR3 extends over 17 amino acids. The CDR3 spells CASSMMKTASSYNEQFF. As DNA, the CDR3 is TGTGCCAGCAGCATGATGAAGACAGCGAGCTCCTACAATGAGCAGTTCTTC.

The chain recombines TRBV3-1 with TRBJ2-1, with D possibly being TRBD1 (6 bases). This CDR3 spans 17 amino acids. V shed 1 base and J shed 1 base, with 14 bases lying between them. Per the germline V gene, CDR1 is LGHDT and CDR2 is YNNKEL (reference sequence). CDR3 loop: CASSQVVGASSYNEQFF. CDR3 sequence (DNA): TGTGCCAGCAGCCAAGTTGTGGGGGCGAGTTCCTACAATGAGCAGTTCTTC.

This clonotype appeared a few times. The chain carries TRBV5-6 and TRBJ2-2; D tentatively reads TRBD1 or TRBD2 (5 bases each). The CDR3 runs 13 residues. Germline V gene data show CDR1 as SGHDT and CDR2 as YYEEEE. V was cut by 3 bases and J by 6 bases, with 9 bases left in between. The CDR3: CASSYLGPGELFF. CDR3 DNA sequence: TGTGCCAGCAGCTACTTGGGACCCGGGGAGCTGTTTTTT. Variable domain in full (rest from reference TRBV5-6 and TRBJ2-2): DAGVTQSPTHLIKTRGQQVTLRCSPKSGHDTVSWYQQALGQGPQFIFQYYEEEERQRGNFPDRFSGHQFPNYSSELNVNALLLGDSALYLCASSYLGPGELFFGEGSRLTVL.

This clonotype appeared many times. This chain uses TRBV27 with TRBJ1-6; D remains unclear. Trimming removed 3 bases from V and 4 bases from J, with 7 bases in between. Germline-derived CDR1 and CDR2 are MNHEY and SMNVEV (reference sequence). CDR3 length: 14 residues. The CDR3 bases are TGTGCCAGCAGTTTCGCCAGTTATAATTCACCCCTCCACTTT. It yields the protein CASSFASYNSPLHF.

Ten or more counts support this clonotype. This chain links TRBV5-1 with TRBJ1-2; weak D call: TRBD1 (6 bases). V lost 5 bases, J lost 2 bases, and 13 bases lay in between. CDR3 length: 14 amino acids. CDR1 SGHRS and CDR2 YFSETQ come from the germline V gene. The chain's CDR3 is CASRPGGENYGYTF. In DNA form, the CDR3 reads TGCGCCAGCAGGCCGGGGGGCGAAAACTATGGCTACACCTTC.

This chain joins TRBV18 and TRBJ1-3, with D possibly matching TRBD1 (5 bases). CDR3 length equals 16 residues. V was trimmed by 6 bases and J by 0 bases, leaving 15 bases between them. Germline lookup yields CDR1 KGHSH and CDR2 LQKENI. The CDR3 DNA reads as TGTGCCAGCTCGACGAGCGCGGGACGCTCTGGAAACACCATATATTTT. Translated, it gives CASSTSAGRSGNTIYF. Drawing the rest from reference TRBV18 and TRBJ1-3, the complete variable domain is NAGVMQNPRHLVRRRGQEARLRCSPMKGHSHVYWYRQLPEEGLKFMVYLQKENIIDESGMPKERFSAEFPKEGPSILRIQQVVRGDSAAYFCASSTSAGRSGNTIYFGEGSWLTVV.

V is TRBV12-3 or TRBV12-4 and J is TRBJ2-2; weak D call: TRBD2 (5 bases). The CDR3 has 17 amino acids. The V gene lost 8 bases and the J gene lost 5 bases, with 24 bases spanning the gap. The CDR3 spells CASGVRKTISKTGELFF. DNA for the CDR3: TGTGCCAGCGGGGTGAGGAAGACTATTTCCAAAACCGGGGAGCTGTTTTTT.

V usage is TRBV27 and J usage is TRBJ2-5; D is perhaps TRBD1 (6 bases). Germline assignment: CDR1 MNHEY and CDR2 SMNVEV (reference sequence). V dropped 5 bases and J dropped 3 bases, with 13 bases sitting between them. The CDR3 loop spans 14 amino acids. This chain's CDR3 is CASSRRAGEETQYF. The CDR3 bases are TGTGCCAGCAGTAGAAGGGCAGGGGAAGAGACCCAGTACTTC.

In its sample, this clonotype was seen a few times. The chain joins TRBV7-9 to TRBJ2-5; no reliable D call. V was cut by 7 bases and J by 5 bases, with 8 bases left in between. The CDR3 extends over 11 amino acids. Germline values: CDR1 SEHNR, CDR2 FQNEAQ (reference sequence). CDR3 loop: CASILGETQYF. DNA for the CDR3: TGTGCCAGCATCCTGGGCGAGACCCAGTACTTC. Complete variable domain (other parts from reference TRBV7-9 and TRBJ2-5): DTGVSQNPRHKITKRGQNVTFRCDPISEHNRLYWYRQTLGQGPEFLTYFQNEAQLEKSRLLSDRFSAERPKGSFSTLEIQRTEQGDSAMYLCASILGETQYFGPGTRLLVL.

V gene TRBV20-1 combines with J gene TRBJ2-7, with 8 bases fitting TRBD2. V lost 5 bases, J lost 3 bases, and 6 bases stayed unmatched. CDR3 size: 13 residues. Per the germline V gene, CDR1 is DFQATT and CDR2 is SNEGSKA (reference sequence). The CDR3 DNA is TGCAGTGCTGCGGGACTAGACATCTACGAGCAGTACTTC. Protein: CSAAGLDIYEQYF.

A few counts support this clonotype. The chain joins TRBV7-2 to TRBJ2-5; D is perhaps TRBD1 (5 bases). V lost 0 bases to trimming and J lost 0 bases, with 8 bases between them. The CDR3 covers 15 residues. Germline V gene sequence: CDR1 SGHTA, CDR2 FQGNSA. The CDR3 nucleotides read TGTGCCAGCAGCTTAGCGACAGAGTACCAAGAGACCCAGTACTTC. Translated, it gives CASSLATEYQETQYF.

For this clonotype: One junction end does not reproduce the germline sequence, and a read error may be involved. The chain's CDR3 is CSAREAGMNTGEPFF. The CDR3 DNA is TGCAGTGCTAGAGAGGCCGGTATGAACACCGGGGAGCCGTTTTTT. The chain recombines TRBV20-1 with TRBJ2-2, with D possibly being TRBD2 (5 bases). CDR1 and CDR2 from the germline V gene are DFQATT and SNEGSKA (reference sequence). There are 15 residues in the CDR3.

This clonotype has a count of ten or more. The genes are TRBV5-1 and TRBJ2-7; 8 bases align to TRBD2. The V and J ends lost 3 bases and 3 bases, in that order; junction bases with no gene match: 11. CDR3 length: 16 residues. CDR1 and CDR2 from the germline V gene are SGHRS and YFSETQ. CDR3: CASSSQAFSGNYEQYF. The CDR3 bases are TGCGCCAGCAGCTCGCAGGCTTTTAGCGGGAACTACGAGCAGTACTTC.

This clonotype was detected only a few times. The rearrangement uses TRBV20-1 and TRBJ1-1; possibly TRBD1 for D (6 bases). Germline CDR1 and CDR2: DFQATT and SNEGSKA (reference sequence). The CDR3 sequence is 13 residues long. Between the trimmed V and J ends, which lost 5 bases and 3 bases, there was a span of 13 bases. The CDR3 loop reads CSAYDGTYTEAFF. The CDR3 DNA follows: TGCAGTGCTTACGACGGGACATACACTGAAGCTTTCTTT.

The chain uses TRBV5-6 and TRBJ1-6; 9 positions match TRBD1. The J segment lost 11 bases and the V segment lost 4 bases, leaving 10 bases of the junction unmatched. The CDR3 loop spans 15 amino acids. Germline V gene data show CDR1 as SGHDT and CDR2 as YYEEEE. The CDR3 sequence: CASSMEGQGWTPLHF. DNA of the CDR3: TGTGCCAGCAGCATGGAGGGACAGGGTTGGACACCCCTCCACTTT.

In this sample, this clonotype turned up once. The CDR3, as DNA: TGTGCCAGCAGCGTGGGGCCGAGAACCTACGAGCAGTACTTC. Amino acid sequence: CASSVGPRTYEQYF. The V gene is TRBV9, the J gene TRBJ2-7, with D possibly being TRBD1 (5 bases). This CDR3 is built from 14 residues. Trimming pared 2 bases from V and 2 bases from J, leaving 11 bases between. Germline CDR1 SGDLS, CDR2 YYNGEE.

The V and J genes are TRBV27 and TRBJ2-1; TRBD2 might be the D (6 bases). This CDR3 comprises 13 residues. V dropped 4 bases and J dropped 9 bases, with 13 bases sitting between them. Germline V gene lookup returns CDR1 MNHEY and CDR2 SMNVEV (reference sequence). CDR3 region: CASSYTGEGEQFF. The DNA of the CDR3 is TGTGCCAGCAGTTATACGGGAGAGGGTGAGCAGTTCTTC.

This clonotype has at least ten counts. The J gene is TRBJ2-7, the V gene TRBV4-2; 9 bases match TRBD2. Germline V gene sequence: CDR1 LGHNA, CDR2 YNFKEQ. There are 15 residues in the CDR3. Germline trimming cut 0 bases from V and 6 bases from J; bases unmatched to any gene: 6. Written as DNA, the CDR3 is TGTGCCAGCAGCCAAGATACGGGACTAGCCCCCGAGCAGTACTTC. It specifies CASSQDTGLAPEQYF.

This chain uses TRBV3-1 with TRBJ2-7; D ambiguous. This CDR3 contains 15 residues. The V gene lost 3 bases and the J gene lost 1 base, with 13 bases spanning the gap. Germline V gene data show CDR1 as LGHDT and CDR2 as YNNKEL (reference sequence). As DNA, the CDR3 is TGTGCCAGCAGCCATGGGGTCGGATTATCCTACGAGCAGTACTTC. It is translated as CASSHGVGLSYEQYF.

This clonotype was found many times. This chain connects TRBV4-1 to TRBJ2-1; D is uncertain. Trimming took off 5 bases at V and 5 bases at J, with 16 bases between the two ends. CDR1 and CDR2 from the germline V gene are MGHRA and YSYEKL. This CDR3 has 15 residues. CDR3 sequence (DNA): TGCGCCAGCAGCGACCGGTACTGGCGAGACAATGAGCAGTTCTTC. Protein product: CASSDRYWRDNEQFF.

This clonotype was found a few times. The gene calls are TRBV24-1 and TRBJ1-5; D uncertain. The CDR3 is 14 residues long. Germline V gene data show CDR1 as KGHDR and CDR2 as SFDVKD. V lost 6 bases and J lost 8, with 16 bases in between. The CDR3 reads CATSSGGPLEPQHF. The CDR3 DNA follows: TGTGCCACCAGTTCGGGAGGGCCTCTAGAGCCCCAGCATTTT.

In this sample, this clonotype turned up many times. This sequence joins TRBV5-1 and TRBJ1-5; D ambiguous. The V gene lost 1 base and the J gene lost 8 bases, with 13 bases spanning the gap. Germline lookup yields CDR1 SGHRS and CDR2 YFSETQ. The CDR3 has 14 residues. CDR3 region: CASSLFAGSEPQHF. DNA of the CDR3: TGCGCCAGCAGCTTGTTTGCGGGCTCGGAGCCCCAGCATTTT.

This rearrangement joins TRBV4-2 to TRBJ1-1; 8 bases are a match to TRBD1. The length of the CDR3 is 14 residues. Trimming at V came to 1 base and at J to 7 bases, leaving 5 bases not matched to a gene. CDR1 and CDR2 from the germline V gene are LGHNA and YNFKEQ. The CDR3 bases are TGTGCCAGCAGCCAAGGTGGACAGGGCCTTGAAGCTTTCTTT. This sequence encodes CASSQGGQGLEAFF.